The clone carrying this T cell receptor beta chain appeared a few times. The antigen is undetermined. The CDR3 extends over 12 amino acids. Trimming cost V 4 bases and J 11 bases, with 13 bases left between them. This record comes from a study of T-cell reconstitution after alpha-beta-depleted transplantation in children. Construction of the TCRbeta library involved unique molecular identifiers. TCRdb passed the PCR reads through MiXCR, listing each CDR3 protein once. The top ten clones hold around 14% of a sample with about 580,000 distinct CDR3 sequences, 20% to 25% of them seen once. Study results and caveats: T-cell counts and diversity were attributed mostly to newly produced T cells one year after transplant.

This material consisted of PBMCs, mostly from graft donor cells, taken 360 days after TCRalphabeta/CD19-depleted stem cell transplant. The gene calls are TRBV12-3 or TRBV12-4 and TRBJ2-3; D not resolved. The TCR originated in a boy younger than two who had a stem cell transplant for acute myeloid leukemia, so the T cells may come from the graft donor. The CDR3 DNA reads TGTGCCAGCAGTTACCCCAACGGCAGGCAGTATTTT. This gives the protein CASSYPNGRQYF.